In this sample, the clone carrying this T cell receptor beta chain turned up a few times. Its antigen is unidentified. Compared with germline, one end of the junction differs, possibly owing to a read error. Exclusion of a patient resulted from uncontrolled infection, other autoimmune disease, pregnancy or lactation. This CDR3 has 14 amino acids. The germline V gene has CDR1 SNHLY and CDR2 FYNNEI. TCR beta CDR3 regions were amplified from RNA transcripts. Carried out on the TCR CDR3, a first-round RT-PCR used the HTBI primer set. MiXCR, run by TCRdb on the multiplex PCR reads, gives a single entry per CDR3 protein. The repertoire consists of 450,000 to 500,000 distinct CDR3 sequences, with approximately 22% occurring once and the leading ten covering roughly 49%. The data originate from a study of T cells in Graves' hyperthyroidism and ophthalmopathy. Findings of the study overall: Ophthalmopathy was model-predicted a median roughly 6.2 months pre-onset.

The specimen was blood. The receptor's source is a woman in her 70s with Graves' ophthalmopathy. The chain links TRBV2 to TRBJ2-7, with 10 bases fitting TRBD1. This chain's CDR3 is CASSGQGATYKQYF. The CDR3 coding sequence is TGTGCCAGCAGTGGACAGGGGGCGACCTACAAGCAGTACTTC.